A selection of T cell receptor beta chains follows, all from one sample in a study of blood T cell repertoires in COVID-19. Clones were sequenced by immunoSEQ multiplex PCR, and TCRdb holds only the in-frame ones, with some missing. The sample has about 240,000 clones, 80% to 95% seen once. The source material was peripheral blood. All receptors derive from a man aged 25-45 years with COVID-19, enrolled during active disease. The CDR3 runs from the conserved cysteine through the conserved F or W. The order of the fields is J gene, V gene, D gene, clone size, CDR3 protein, CDR3 DNA. D genes are given only for firm matches. Rows give clone size only sometimes, using once, few, many, or a class for an expanded clone.

j_call: TRBJ1-6; v_call: TRBV14; d_call: .; clone_size: .; cdr3_aa: CASSLRQLSSPLHF; cdr3_nt: TGTGCCAGCAGCCTCCGACAGCTTAGTTCACCCCTCCACTTT
j_call: TRBJ1-5; v_call: TRBV27; d_call: .; clone_size: .; cdr3_aa: CASSTRGVNQPQHF; cdr3_nt: TGTGCCAGCAGTACGCGGGGCGTCAATCAGCCCCAGCATTTT
j_call: TRBJ2-7; v_call: TRBV4-2; d_call: .; clone_size: once; cdr3_aa: CASSQDISYEQYF; cdr3_nt: TGTGCCAGCAGCCAGGACATCTCCTACGAGCAGTACTTC
j_call: TRBJ2-5; v_call: TRBV29-1; d_call: TRBD1; clone_size: .; cdr3_aa: CSVEREDRGLGETQYF; cdr3_nt: TGCAGCGTTGAACGGGAGGACAGGGGGCTTGGAGAGACCCAGTACTTC
j_call: TRBJ2-2; v_call: TRBV6-8; d_call: TRBD2; clone_size: .; cdr3_aa: CASSYLSLAGTGELFF; cdr3_nt: TGTGCCAGCAGTTACTTGAGTCTAGCGGGGACCGGGGAGCTGTTTTTT
j_call: TRBJ2-1; v_call: TRBV6-1; d_call: TRBD1; clone_size: .; cdr3_aa: CASSEPTGVTYNEQFF; cdr3_nt: TGTGCCAGCAGTGAACCGACAGGGGTCACCTACAATGAGCAGTTCTTC
j_call: TRBJ2-5; v_call: TRBV18; d_call: .; clone_size: .; cdr3_aa: CASSPGQETQYF; cdr3_nt: TGTGCCAGCTCACCCGGCCAAGAGACCCAGTACTTC
j_call: TRBJ2-3; v_call: TRBV9; d_call: TRBD1; clone_size: .; cdr3_aa: CASSGRGQGTDTQYF; cdr3_nt: TGTGCCAGCAGCGGCAGGGGGCAGGGCACAGATACGCAGTATTTT
j_call: TRBJ1-1; v_call: TRBV5-1; d_call: TRBD1; clone_size: .; cdr3_aa: CASSLALGRGSQNTEAFF; cdr3_nt: TGCGCCAGCAGCTTGGCCTTGGGCAGGGGGTCCCAGAACACTGAAGCTTTCTTT
j_call: TRBJ1-3; v_call: TRBV7-9; d_call: .; clone_size: .; cdr3_aa: CASSTPSGVSGNTIYF; cdr3_nt: TGTGCCAGCAGCACGCCTTCAGGGGTCTCTGGAAACACCATATATTTT
j_call: TRBJ1-2; v_call: TRBV7-6; d_call: .; clone_size: once; cdr3_aa: CASSTRGGTSSYGYTF; cdr3_nt: TGTGCCAGCAGTACCCGAGGGGGTACTTCCTCCTATGGCTACACCTTC
j_call: TRBJ2-4; v_call: TRBV27; d_call: .; clone_size: .; cdr3_aa: CASSSKTLMTGIQYF; cdr3_nt: TGTGCCAGCAGTTCAAAAACCCTCATGACAGGCATTCAGTACTTC
j_call: TRBJ2-7; v_call: TRBV6-1; d_call: TRBD2; clone_size: .; cdr3_aa: CASSDPNGRTPDF; cdr3_nt: TGTGCCAGCAGTGACCCGAACGGGAGGACCCCCGACTTC
j_call: TRBJ1-2; v_call: TRBV2; d_call: .; clone_size: .; cdr3_aa: CASSQGLDGYTF; cdr3_nt: TGTGCCAGCAGTCAGGGATTGGATGGCTACACCTTC
j_call: TRBJ2-3; v_call: TRBV6-1; d_call: .; clone_size: .; cdr3_aa: CASSERGGVVDTQYF; cdr3_nt: TGTGCCAGCAGTGAAAGGGGGGGGGTAGTGGATACGCAGTATTTT
j_call: TRBJ1-2; v_call: TRBV7-9; d_call: TRBD1; clone_size: .; cdr3_aa: CASSYGFRDRVDYGYTF; cdr3_nt: TGTGCCAGCAGCTACGGCTTCCGGGACAGGGTAGACTATGGCTACACCTTC
j_call: TRBJ2-7; v_call: TRBV25-1; d_call: TRBD2; clone_size: .; cdr3_aa: CASRSGGSRSYEQYF; cdr3_nt: TGTGCCAGCCGATCGGGGGGGTCCCGATCCTACGAGCAGTACTTC
j_call: TRBJ1-1; v_call: TRBV4-1; d_call: .; clone_size: .; cdr3_aa: CASSQDALNTEAFF; cdr3_nt: TGCGCCAGCAGCCAAGACGCGTTGAACACTGAAGCTTTCTTT
j_call: TRBJ2-2; v_call: TRBV9; d_call: .; clone_size: .; cdr3_aa: CASSLRDKANTGELFF; cdr3_nt: TGTGCCAGCAGCCTCCGGGACAAAGCGAACACCGGGGAGCTGTTTTTT
j_call: TRBJ1-1; v_call: TRBV11-2; d_call: .; clone_size: .; cdr3_aa: CASSWYGGEAFF; cdr3_nt: TGTGCCAGCAGCTGGTACGGGGGTGAAGCTTTCTTT
j_call: TRBJ1-3; v_call: TRBV12-3/TRBV12-4; d_call: .; clone_size: .; cdr3_aa: CASSSSVGNTIYF; cdr3_nt: TGTGCCAGCAGTTCCTCCGTTGGAAACACCATATATTTT
j_call: TRBJ1-1; v_call: TRBV20-1; d_call: .; clone_size: .; cdr3_aa: CSAKKITKAFF; cdr3_nt: TGCAGTGCTAAGAAGATAACTAAAGCTTTCTTT
j_call: TRBJ2-1; v_call: TRBV5-1; d_call: .; clone_size: once; cdr3_aa: CASSLAGGQYNEQFF; cdr3_nt: TGCGCCAGCAGCCTAGCCGGGGGGCAGTACAATGAGCAGTTCTTC
j_call: TRBJ2-3; v_call: TRBV7-3; d_call: .; clone_size: .; cdr3_aa: CATREGGSTDTQYF; cdr3_nt: TGTGCCACCAGGGAGGGGGGGAGCACAGATACGCAGTATTTT
j_call: TRBJ2-5; v_call: TRBV6-5; d_call: TRBD2; clone_size: few; cdr3_aa: CASKYLADQETQYF; cdr3_nt: TGTGCCAGCAAATACCTAGCGGATCAAGAGACCCAGTACTTC
j_call: TRBJ2-7; v_call: TRBV1; d_call: .; clone_size: .; cdr3_aa: CTSSQRLAGGPYEQYF; cdr3_nt: TGCACCAGCAGCCAGAGACTAGCGGGGGGGCCTTACGAGCAGTACTTC
j_call: TRBJ2-3; v_call: TRBV7-3; d_call: TRBD1; clone_size: .; cdr3_aa: CASSHRGPSDTQYF; cdr3_nt: TGTGCCAGCAGCCACAGGGGGCCCTCAGATACGCAGTATTTT
j_call: TRBJ2-7; v_call: TRBV3-1/TRBV3-2; d_call: .; clone_size: .; cdr3_aa: CASSQGGLSLYEQYF; cdr3_nt: TGTGCCAGCAGCCAAGGGGGGCTTTCGCTCTACGAGCAGTACTTC
j_call: TRBJ1-2; v_call: TRBV5-1; d_call: .; clone_size: .; cdr3_aa: CASSFENYGYTF; cdr3_nt: TGCGCCAGCAGCTTCGAGAACTATGGCTACACCTTC
j_call: TRBJ2-6; v_call: TRBV7-9; d_call: .; clone_size: .; cdr3_aa: CASRPVPGANVLTF; cdr3_nt: TGTGCCAGCAGGCCAGTCCCTGGGGCCAACGTCCTGACTTTC
j_call: TRBJ1-1; v_call: TRBV11-2; d_call: .; clone_size: .; cdr3_aa: CASSLDMAGAGNTEAFF; cdr3_nt: TGTGCCAGCAGCTTAGACATGGCGGGTGCGGGGAACACTGAAGCTTTCTTT
j_call: TRBJ1-2; v_call: TRBV4-1; d_call: .; clone_size: .; cdr3_aa: CASSLMLSARAVAANYGYTF; cdr3_nt: TGCGCCAGCAGCCTGATGCTCTCGGCCAGGGCAGTAGCAGCTAACTATGGCTACACCTTC
j_call: TRBJ1-2; v_call: TRBV27; d_call: TRBD1; clone_size: .; cdr3_aa: CASSWDRVAGYTF; cdr3_nt: TGTGCCAGCAGTTGGGACAGGGTGGCTGGCTACACCTTC
j_call: TRBJ1-1; v_call: TRBV4-1; d_call: .; clone_size: once; cdr3_aa: CASSRGPREAFF; cdr3_nt: TGCGCCAGCAGCCGAGGGCCTCGCGAGGCTTTCTTT
j_call: TRBJ1-2; v_call: TRBV19; d_call: TRBD1; clone_size: .; cdr3_aa: CASSAPGTGGQYGYTF; cdr3_nt: TGTGCCAGTAGTGCCCCCGGGACAGGGGGCCAATATGGCTACACCTTC
j_call: TRBJ1-1; v_call: TRBV27; d_call: TRBD1; clone_size: .; cdr3_aa: CASSSGQGITEAFF; cdr3_nt: TGTGCCAGCAGTTCGGGACAGGGGATAACTGAAGCTTTCTTT
j_call: TRBJ2-7; v_call: TRBV5-4; d_call: TRBD1; clone_size: .; cdr3_aa: CASSPARTGHNEQYF; cdr3_nt: TGTGCCAGCAGCCCGGCGCGGACAGGGCACAACGAGCAGTACTTC
j_call: TRBJ1-2; v_call: TRBV19; d_call: TRBD1; clone_size: .; cdr3_aa: CASSTGTGLYGYTF; cdr3_nt: TGTGCCAGTAGTACCGGGACAGGGCTCTATGGCTACACCTTC
j_call: TRBJ2-2; v_call: TRBV30; d_call: TRBD2; clone_size: .; cdr3_aa: CAWSVVAGLTNTGELFF; cdr3_nt: TGTGCCTGGAGTGTCGTAGCGGGGTTAACGAACACCGGGGAGCTGTTTTTT
j_call: TRBJ2-1; v_call: TRBV7-3; d_call: TRBD2; clone_size: once; cdr3_aa: CASSFSGLANAYNEQFF; cdr3_nt: TGTGCCAGCAGCTTCTCCGGACTAGCTAACGCCTACAATGAGCAGTTCTTC
j_call: TRBJ1-6; v_call: TRBV10-3; d_call: .; clone_size: .; cdr3_aa: CAISEGGLDNSPLHF; cdr3_nt: TGTGCCATCAGTGAGGGGGGACTCGATAATTCACCCCTCCACTTT
j_call: TRBJ1-5; v_call: TRBV30; d_call: .; clone_size: .; cdr3_aa: CAWSLGQSNQPQHF; cdr3_nt: TGTGCCTGGAGTCTCGGACAGAGCAATCAGCCCCAGCATTTT
j_call: TRBJ2-1; v_call: TRBV5-4; d_call: .; clone_size: .; cdr3_aa: CASSSQGSYNEQFF; cdr3_nt: TGTGCCAGCAGCTCCCAGGGGTCCTACAATGAGCAGTTCTTC
j_call: TRBJ1-3; v_call: TRBV6-2/TRBV6-3; d_call: .; clone_size: once; cdr3_aa: CASSYMDIRNGNTIYF; cdr3_nt: TGTGCCAGCAGTTATATGGACATTAGGAACGGAAACACCATATATTTT
j_call: TRBJ1-3; v_call: TRBV11-2; d_call: .; clone_size: few; cdr3_aa: CASSVTDRRSGNTIYF; cdr3_nt: TGTGCCAGCAGCGTCACCGACAGACGCTCTGGAAACACCATATATTTT
j_call: TRBJ2-7; v_call: TRBV2; d_call: .; clone_size: few; cdr3_aa: CASSAGESSYEQYF; cdr3_nt: TGTGCCAGCAGTGCCGGGGAGAGCTCCTACGAGCAGTACTTC